This TCR beta chain was retrieved from a study of blood T cell repertoires in COVID-19 (dated by TCRdb to about 2020). For context, the study as a whole: Collaborator samples came from the United States, Italy and Spain and covered acute and convalescent phases of COVID-19. Deeply sampled blood TCRbeta repertoires from subjects exposed to, actively infected with, or recovered from COVID-19 were included in the dataset. The prospective study material was composed of cDNA or gDNA derived from T cells, B-cell-depleted T cells, or PBMCs. A de-identified subject ID, COVID-19 status, age in years and sex were almost always included in the sample metadata. The repertoires were released in a freely available public database meant as a resource for research on the immune response to SARS-CoV-2. Where available, HLA class I and class II types were obtained from metadata supplied by the sample provider rather than from assay-based typing. The samples were drawn from two sources: the first 160 participants of the ongoing ImmuneRACE study, and 1,000 to 1,500 subjects contributed by 6 global collaborators.

Each collaborating institution followed its own protocols to collect whole blood in K2EDTA tubes. For TCRbeta analysis, collaborators shipped samples as frozen whole blood, isolated PBMCs, or DNA extracted from either of those sample types. General findings and caveats noted by the study authors: Clinical and demographic metadata were provided uncurated, with the amount varying by source and participant.

The immunoSEQ Assay, a bias-controlled multiplex PCR, was used to amplify TCRbeta CDR3 regions from genomic DNA. In the authors' own workflow: The number of nucleated cells in each sample was estimated from the amplification of reference gene primers within the assay. Sequence reads were collapsed and filtered to measure the absolute abundance of every unique TCRbeta CDR3 rearrangement. For each sample, productive Simpson clonality was calculated by taking the square root of Simpson's diversity index across productive rearrangements. In its TCRdb copy, this immuneACCESS table keeps in-frame sequences only and misses some clones. Where compared with another copy, unresolved V genes explain less than half of these, and the others have no known cause. V, J and clone size derive from that table, while D and trimming were established from the DNA sequence. In all, the sample holds tens of thousands of clones, and 88% of those were seen once. The top ten clones comprise 45% of the sample.

This clone is medium-sized (0.01 to 0.1%). The antigen it recognizes is unknown. No much larger clone is present one base from it, and per-base qualities are unavailable. Trimming removed 7 bases from V and 2 bases from J; the gene matches leave 9 bases unexplained. Measured from the cysteine to the phenylalanine, the CDR3 is 15 residues long. The DNA shown is the 45-base CDR3, in frame from base 1. The CDR1 and CDR2 encoded by the germline V gene are SGHVS and FQNEAQ. The source of this sequence is a human donor in a cohort sampled during active COVID-19. The sequence links TRBV7-8 to TRBJ2-7; TRBD1 matches 9 bases in the middle. The sample was peripheral blood. Here is the DNA: TGTGCCAGCACCATTTCGGGACAGGGAACCTACGAGCAGTACTTC. Its translation reads: CASTISGQGTYEQYF. Extended through the reference TRBV7-8 and TRBJ2-7 proteins, this CDR3 yields the full variable domain: GAGVSQSPRYKVAKRGQDVALRCDPISGHVSLFWYQQALGQGPEFLTYFQNEAQLDKSGLPSDRFFAERPEGSVSTLKIQRTQQEDSAVYLCASTISGQGTYEQYFGPGTRLTVT.